This T cell receptor beta chain was found in a study of blood T cell repertoires in COVID-19. CDR1 is SNHLY, CDR2 FYNNEI, per germline. The CDR3 has 13 amino acids. V was trimmed by 4 bases and J by 5 bases, leaving 9 bases between them. Cohort assignment relied on participant-reported clinical history. The study counted Cohort 3 donors as recovered given two negative PCRs, clearance, or symptom resolution. The table came from immunoSEQ multiplex PCR; TCRdb's copy has only in-frame clones and leaves some out. Counted here are around 500,000 clones, about nine tenths occurring once; the ten biggest clones make up roughly 8.5%. This clone was observed many times.

Material for sequencing was PBMCs or T cells enriched from blood (not recorded which). This TCR came from a woman aged 60-75 years who had recovered from COVID-19. The chain combines TRBV2 with TRBJ2-1; D gene unclear. The CDR3 protein is CASSALVDNEQFF. The CDR3 coding sequence is TGTGCCAGCAGTGCTCTAGTGGACAATGAGCAGTTCTTC.